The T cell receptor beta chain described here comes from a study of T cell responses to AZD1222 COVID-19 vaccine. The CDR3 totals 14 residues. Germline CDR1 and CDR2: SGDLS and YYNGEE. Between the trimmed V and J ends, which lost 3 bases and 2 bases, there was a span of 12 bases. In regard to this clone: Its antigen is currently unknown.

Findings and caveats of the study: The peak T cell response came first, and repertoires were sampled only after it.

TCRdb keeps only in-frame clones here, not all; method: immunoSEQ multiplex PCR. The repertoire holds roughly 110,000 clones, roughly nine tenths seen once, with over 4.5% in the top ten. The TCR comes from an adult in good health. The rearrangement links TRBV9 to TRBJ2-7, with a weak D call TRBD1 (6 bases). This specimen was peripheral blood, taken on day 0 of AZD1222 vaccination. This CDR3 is CASSAHTGTYEQYF. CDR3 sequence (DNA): TGTGCCAGCAGCGCACATACAGGGACCTACGAGCAGTACTTC.